Listed below are T cell receptor beta chains from one sample, sequenced in a study of T cell responses to AZD1222 COVID-19 vaccine. TCRdb keeps only in-frame clones here, not all; method: immunoSEQ multiplex PCR. The table has 110,000 or so clones, approximately 87% seen once. The starting material was peripheral blood, obtained on day 0 of AZD1222 vaccination. The receptors shown here come from an adult in good health. Both conserved end residues are part of each CDR3. D genes are given only for firm matches. The size field is filled for only some rows; it gives once, few, many or a size class.

TRBV29-1,TRBJ2-7,-,TRBD1,CSNIPGQGLYEQYF,TGCAGCAACATTCCGGGACAGGGGCTCTACGAGCAGTACTTC
TRBV7-6,TRBJ2-1,-,-,CASSLLNNEQFF,TGTGCCAGCAGCCTCCTAAACAATGAGCAGTTCTTC
TRBV6-2/TRBV6-3,TRBJ1-4,-,-,CASSRGNEKLFF,TGTGCCAGCAGCCGAGGGAATGAAAAACTGTTTTTT
TRBV28,TRBJ2-3,once,-,CASSGTRDTQYF,TGTGCCAGCAGTGGGACTCGGGATACGCAGTATTTT
TRBV19,TRBJ1-5,-,-,CASSIAGDDWQPQHF,TGTGCCAGTAGTATAGCTGGGGACGACTGGCAGCCCCAGCATTTT
TRBV15,TRBJ1-4,-,-,CATSGRANEKLFF,TGTGCCACCAGCGGTAGAGCTAATGAAAAACTGTTTTTT
TRBV7-2,TRBJ1-5,-,-,CASSLDSSNQPQHF,TGTGCCAGCAGCTTAGACAGCTCCAATCAGCCCCAGCATTTT
TRBV3-1/TRBV3-2,TRBJ1-5,once,-,CASSQGRGAGQPQHF,TGTGCCAGCAGCCAAGGTCGGGGCGCAGGTCAGCCCCAGCATTTT
TRBV5-1,TRBJ2-3,-,-,CASSLVGTDTQYF,TGCGCCAGCAGCTTGGTGGGCACAGATACGCAGTATTTT
TRBV28,TRBJ2-1,few,TRBD2,CASSSAGGNEQFF,TGTGCCAGCAGTTCGGCGGGAGGCAATGAGCAGTTCTTC
TRBV9,TRBJ1-6,-,-,CASSAIGLLNSPLHF,TGTGCCAGCAGCGCCATTGGTCTTCTTAATTCACCCCTCCACTTT
TRBV11-2,TRBJ2-1,-,-,CASSLVAASYNEQFF,TGTGCCAGCAGCTTAGTGGCAGCTTCCTACAATGAGCAGTTCTTC
TRBV5-1,TRBJ2-5,-,-,CASSPRSGETQYF,TGCGCCAGCAGCCCTCGTTCGGGGGAGACCCAGTACTTC
TRBV30,TRBJ2-7,few,-,CAWSALSWVAYEQYF,TGTGCCTGGAGTGCCCTATCCTGGGTGGCCTACGAGCAGTACTTC
TRBV6-2/TRBV6-3,TRBJ2-7,-,-,CASTPRSFYEQYF,TGTGCCAGCACCCCCCGGTCGTTCTACGAGCAGTACTTC
TRBV11-2,TRBJ2-1,many,TRBD2,CASSPGTSGRARRNEQFF,TGTGCCAGCAGCCCCGGGACTAGCGGGAGGGCCAGACGGAATGAGCAGTTCTTC
TRBV20-1,TRBJ1-2,-,-,CSASGGSKGYTF,TGCAGTGCTAGTGGCGGATCGAAGGGCTACACCTTC
TRBV28,TRBJ2-7,-,TRBD1,CASSSSRGTGTYEQYF,TGTGCCAGCAGTTCCAGCCGGGGGACAGGGACCTACGAGCAGTACTTC
TRBV28,TRBJ1-3,-,TRBD1,CASSPVQGGSGNTIYF,TGTGCCAGCAGCCCGGTACAGGGGGGCTCTGGAAACACCATATATTTT
TRBV27,TRBJ2-7,few,-,CASSFGGSPGEQYF,TGTGCCAGCAGTTTTGGGGGGAGTCCAGGCGAGCAGTACTTC
TRBV28,TRBJ2-7,-,TRBD1,CASSTGQGGTYEQYF,TGTGCCAGCAGTACGGGACAGGGGGGGACCTACGAGCAGTACTTC
TRBV3-1/TRBV3-2,TRBJ1-1,-,-,CASSSYQNTEAFF,TGTGCCAGCAGTTCCTATCAGAACACTGAAGCTTTCTTT
TRBV4-2,TRBJ1-2,-,-,CASSQDSRGTNYGYTF,TGTGCCAGCAGCCAAGACTCTCGGGGAACTAACTATGGCTACACCTTC
TRBV13,TRBJ2-3,-,TRBD2,CASSLASGRRGDTQYF,TGTGCCAGCAGCTTGGCTAGCGGGAGAAGAGGGGATACGCAGTATTTT
TRBV5-5,TRBJ2-3,-,-,CASSLAGPSTDTQYF,TGTGCCAGCAGCTTGGCTGGGCCTAGCACAGATACGCAGTATTTT
TRBV6-6,TRBJ2-7,few,-,CASSVQGYEQYF,TGTGCCAGCAGCGTACAGGGATACGAGCAGTACTTC
TRBV5-1,TRBJ2-6,-,TRBD1,CASSLNGIGTAGANVLTF,TGCGCCAGCAGCTTGAACGGTATAGGGACAGCTGGGGCCAACGTCCTGACTTTC
TRBV14,TRBJ1-5,-,-,CASSLTSDQPQHF,TGTGCCAGCAGCCTTACGTCAGATCAGCCCCAGCATTTT
TRBV28,TRBJ2-4,-,-,CASSLPRGAKNIQYF,TGTGCCAGCAGTTTACCCCGGGGGGCTAAAAACATTCAGTACTTC
TRBV6-5,TRBJ1-5,-,-,CASRGNNQPQHF,TGTGCCAGCAGGGGAAACAATCAGCCCCAGCATTTT
TRBV28,TRBJ2-7,few,-,CASSFLYPGTKEIYEQYF,TGTGCCAGCAGTTTCTTATACCCCGGGACGAAGGAGATCTACGAGCAGTACTTC
TRBV11-1,TRBJ2-1,-,TRBD2,CASSSWTSGINEQFF,TGTGCCAGCAGCTCCTGGACTAGCGGGATTAATGAGCAGTTCTTC
TRBV9,TRBJ1-1,-,-,CASSVASGLITEAFF,TGTGCCAGCAGCGTTGCGTCAGGGCTGATAACCGAAGCTTTCTTT
TRBV18,TRBJ1-1,-,TRBD1,CASSPTLTGGTEAFF,TGTGCCAGCTCACCTACCTTAACAGGGGGCACTGAAGCTTTCTTT
TRBV12-3/TRBV12-4,TRBJ2-7,-,-,CASSLADGDEQYF,TGTGCCAGCAGTTTAGCGGATGGGGACGAGCAGTACTTC
TRBV28,TRBJ1-2,-,-,CASSSIPPGPSGGYTF,TGTGCCAGCAGTTCTATCCCCCCCGGGCCGTCTGGGGGCTACACCTTC
TRBV4-3,TRBJ2-7,once,TRBD1,CASSHRDRGSYEQYF,TGCGCCAGCAGCCACCGGGACAGGGGGTCCTACGAGCAGTACTTC
TRBV19,TRBJ1-6,-,TRBD1,CASSTRQGGSPLHF,TGTGCCAGTAGTACCCGACAGGGTGGTTCACCCCTCCACTTT
TRBV7-8,TRBJ2-5,-,TRBD2,CASSPLGGSSGKTQYF,TGTGCCAGCAGCCCCCTCGGCGGGAGCTCTGGAAAGACCCAGTACTTC
TRBV28,TRBJ2-1,once,-,CASSPYYNEQFF,TGTGCCAGCAGCCCCTATTACAATGAGCAGTTCTTC
TRBV27,TRBJ2-1,-,TRBD2,CASRTSGRTHLYNEQFF,TGTGCCAGCCGGACTAGCGGGAGGACCCACCTCTACAATGAGCAGTTCTTC
TRBV11-2,TRBJ2-3,once,-,CASSPPGARDTQYF,TGTGCCAGCAGCCCGCCCGGTGCCCGGGATACGCAGTATTTT
TRBV30,TRBJ2-7,-,-,CAWSREGSSYEQYF,TGTGCCTGGAGTAGGGAAGGGAGCTCCTACGAGCAGTACTTC
TRBV28,TRBJ1-1,-,TRBD1,CASRDRLNTEAFF,TGTGCCAGCCGGGACAGGTTAAACACTGAAGCTTTCTTT
TRBV7-9,TRBJ1-2,-,-,CASSLEGAGYGYTF,TGTGCCAGCAGCTTAGAGGGCGCGGGCTATGGCTACACCTTC
TRBV19,TRBJ2-7,-,TRBD2,CASSLTSGVSYEQYF,TGTGCCAGTAGTCTCACTAGCGGGGTCTCCTACGAGCAGTACTTC
TRBV2,TRBJ2-2,-,TRBD1,CASSETGVDTGELFF,TGTGCCAGCAGTGAAACAGGGGTTGACACCGGGGAGCTGTTTTTT
TRBV7-9,TRBJ1-4,-,-,CASSPNSRLGEKLFF,TGTGCCAGCAGCCCCAACTCTCGTCTGGGGGAAAAACTGTTTTTT
TRBV7-2,TRBJ2-1,-,TRBD1,CASTGGVAHNEQFF,TGTGCCAGCACAGGGGGCGTCGCCCACAATGAGCAGTTCTTC
TRBV7-9,TRBJ2-1,few,TRBD2,CASSKTSVSSYNEQFF,TGTGCCAGCAGCAAGACTAGCGTGAGCTCCTACAATGAGCAGTTCTTC
TRBV5-1,TRBJ1-5,-,TRBD1,CASSFEGAPNQPQHF,TGCGCCAGCAGCTTCGAGGGGGCACCCAATCAGCCCCAGCATTTT
TRBV7-2,TRBJ1-4,few,-,CASSFTGFGNEKLFF,TGTGCCAGCAGCTTCACAGGGTTCGGGAATGAAAAACTGTTTTTT
TRBV29-1,TRBJ2-5,-,-,CSVEGGAGPQETQYF,TGCAGCGTTGAAGGAGGGGCGGGGCCCCAAGAGACCCAGTACTTC
TRBV7-9,TRBJ2-3,-,-,CASSLGPQSQYF,TGTGCCAGCAGCTTAGGCCCCCAGTCGCAGTATTTT